This paragraph reports one TCR beta chain. Per germline, CDR1 LNHDA and CDR2 SQIVND (reference sequence). With 6 bases removed from V and 6 bases from J, the gap between germline ends came to 12 bases. The CDR3 consists of 13 residues. These data are taken from a study of blood T cell repertoires in COVID-19. The data were produced by immunoSEQ multiplex PCR, yet TCRdb's version contains in-frame clones alone and is incomplete. In the table there are around 250,000 clones, roughly 86% of which are singletons. The source is a woman in her sixties or seventies with active or convalescent COVID-19. The chain employs TRBV19 and TRBJ1-5; D is undetermined. The sample consisted of peripheral blood. This CDR3 reads CASSSVGGQPQHF. In DNA form, the CDR3 reads TGTGCCAGTAGCTCTGTGGGAGGTCAGCCCCAGCATTTT.